The subject of this entry is one TCR beta chain. This record belongs to a study of cytotoxic CD8 clonotypes in ibrutinib-treated CLL. Study-wide background: Response samples were taken after a median of around twelve months on treatment, range 6 to 36.

Libraries were prepared by immunoSEQ multiplex PCR; TCRdb keeps only in-frame clonotypes and omits some of them. The table lists roughly 150,000 clones, approximately 90% of them singletons. The germline CDR1 and CDR2 sequences are MNHEY and SVGAGI. The CDR3 is 13 amino acids. V gave up 10 bases and J gave up 2 bases, with 15 bases separating them. The genes are TRBV6-5 and TRBJ2-7; perhaps D is TRBD1 or TRBD2 (5 bases each). This receptor was identified in a human donor with chronic lymphocytic leukemia. Sequenced material: PBMCs, taken at disease progression, from a patient treated with ibrutinib. CDR3 region: CATREGSTYEQYF. As DNA, the CDR3 is TGTGCCACAAGAGAGGGGTCCACCTACGAGCAGTACTTC.